The present T cell receptor beta chain was sequenced within a study of blood T cell repertoires in COVID-19 (TCRdb year 2020). About the full investigation: Samples covering the acute and convalescent phases of COVID-19 were provided by collaborators in the United States, Italy and Spain. Deeply sampled blood TCRbeta repertoires from subjects exposed to, actively infected with, or recovered from COVID-19 were included in the dataset. Samples were obtained from the ongoing ImmuneRACE study (first 160 participants) and from 950 to 1,500 subjects provided by 6 global collaborators. Sample metadata almost always included a de-identified subject ID, COVID-19 status, age in years and sex. The repertoires were made available in a free public database intended to serve as a resource for research on the immune response to SARS-CoV-2. Where available, HLA class I and class II types were obtained from metadata supplied by the sample provider rather than from assay-based typing. The prospective study material was composed of cDNA or gDNA derived from T cells, B-cell-depleted T cells, or PBMCs.

Paper-wide results and their limitations: Clinical and demographic metadata were provided uncurated, with the amount varying by source and participant.

The collaborating institutions used their own protocols to collect whole blood in K2EDTA tubes. Collaborator samples were shipped for TCRbeta analysis as frozen whole blood, isolated PBMCs, or DNA extracted from either sample type. The germline V gene (reference sequence) specifies GTSNPN as CDR1 and SVGIG as CDR2. V lost 6 bases and J lost 8 bases; the stretch between them is 11 bases long. The CDR3 spans 12 residues, from the cysteine through the phenylalanine. CDR3 DNA only is kept here, 36 bases in frame from base 1. TCRbeta CDR3 regions were amplified from genomic DNA by means of the immunoSEQ Assay, a bias-controlled multiplex PCR. The published analysis was carried out like this. The number of nucleated cells in each sample was estimated from the amplification of reference gene primers within the assay. To quantify the absolute abundance of each unique TCRbeta CDR3 rearrangement, sequence reads were collapsed and filtered. Productive Simpson clonality was computed per sample as the square root of Simpson's diversity index over productive rearrangements. Sourced from immuneACCESS, this table was stored by TCRdb with only in-frame sequences that have V and J called. A share of the clones is absent; for the studies checked, an unresolved V gene accounts for under half, and the remainder has no known explanation. From that table come the V and J calls and clone size; the DNA was used to work out D and trimming. The sample has more than 250,000 clones on record, about 83% of them singletons. Roughly 1.1% of the sample is in the top ten clones.

Concerning this clone: Its antigen is still unknown. Base quality data are lacking; no much larger clone is found one base away.

The sample was peripheral blood. The receptor's source is a woman in her forties or fifties with acute or convalescent COVID-19. The chain is assembled from TRBV30 and TRBJ1-6; the D region possibly corresponds to TRBD1 (5 bases align). In nucleotides, the sequence is TGTGCCTGCGGATGGGGGGATTCACCCCTCCACTTT. Its protein is CACGWGDSPLHF. The full variable domain, completed from the reference TRBV30 and TRBJ1-6 proteins outside the CDR3, reads SQTIHQWPATLVQPVGSPLSLECTVEGTSNPNLYWYRQAAGRGLQLLFYSVGIGQISSEVPQNLSASRPQDRQFILSSKKLLLSDSGFYLCACGWGDSPLHFGNGTRLTVT.